Below are 13 T cell receptor beta chains sequenced from a single sample in a study of blood T cell repertoires in COVID-19. TCRdb's table, derived via immunoSEQ multiplex PCR, lists solely in-frame clones and lacks some. The table includes approximately 220,000 clones, 85% to 90% detected once. The sequenced material came from peripheral blood. These receptors all stem from a man in his 60s who had recovered from COVID-19.

This chain connects TRBV11-1 to TRBJ1-1; 8 bases are a match to TRBD1. The CDR3 is made up of 13 amino acids. The V segment lost 5 bases and the J segment 5 bases; nucleotides outside the gene matches: 4. Germline loops: CDR1 SGHAT, CDR2 FQDESV (reference sequence). The CDR3: CASSRRQGTEAFF. As DNA, the CDR3 is TGTGCCAGCAGCCGCAGACAGGGGACTGAAGCTTTCTTT.

This clone came up once. Just one base apart from a much larger clone, this may be a read error. V usage is TRBV12-3 or TRBV12-4 and J usage is TRBJ1-2, with TRBD1 identical over 7 bases. J lost 1 base, V lost 5 bases, and 1 base had no gene match. CDR3 size: 13 residues. The CDR3 DNA reads as TGTGCCAGCAGTCGACAGGGTAACTATGGCTACACCTTC. Its protein is CASSRQGNYGYTF.

The rearrangement uses TRBV7-7 and TRBJ2-2; 10 bases fit TRBD1. Germline V gives CDR1 SSHAT, CDR2 FNYEAQ (reference sequence). V was clipped by 5 bases and J by 6 bases; unmatched bases: 9. The CDR3 runs 16 residues. CDR3: CASSQGQGLIAGELFF. The CDR3 DNA reads as TGTGCCAGCAGCCAGGGACAGGGGTTGATCGCCGGGGAGCTGTTTTTT.

This chain connects TRBV7-3 to TRBJ1-2, with 11 bases aligning to TRBD1. V dropped 1 base and J dropped 2; count of bases not matched to a gene: 6. The CDR3 runs 17 residues. Germline V lookup: CDR1 SGHTA, CDR2 FQGTGA. The CDR3 sequence is CASSLISGQGVNYGYTF. The CDR3 DNA follows: TGTGCCAGCAGCTTAATTTCGGGACAGGGGGTGAACTATGGCTACACCTTC.

The rearrangement joins TRBV6-1 to TRBJ1-2; no firm D call. CDR1 MNHNS and CDR2 SASEGT come from the germline V gene. Trimming removed 1 base at V and 4 bases at J, with 7 bases between. This CDR3 region has 13 residues. The CDR3 sequence: CASSEGSSYGYTF. CDR3 bases: TGTGCCAGCAGTGAAGGTTCTAGCTATGGCTACACCTTC.

The genes are TRBV7-2 and TRBJ2-2; 11 bases line up with TRBD2. The CDR3 is made up of 16 amino acids. Germline-derived CDR1 and CDR2 are SGHTA and FQGNSA. J lost 4 bases, V lost 3 bases, and 4 bases had no gene match. CDR3 nucleotide sequence: TGTGCCAGCAGCTTGGTAGCGGGGGGGACCACCGGGGAGCTGTTTTTT. This sequence encodes CASSLVAGGTTGELFF.

In this sample, this clone turned up a few times. The V call is TRBV6-5, the J call TRBJ2-5; the match to TRBD2 covers 12 bases. Germline V CDR1 and CDR2: MNHEY, SVGAGI. The V and J ends lost 6 bases and 2 bases, in that order; junction bases with no gene match: 4. CDR3 length: 15 amino acids. The CDR3 DNA follows: TGTGCCAGCAGCCCACTAGCGGGGGGTCAAGAGACCCAGTACTTC. Translated: CASSPLAGGQETQYF.

This clone was recorded only once. The chain couples TRBV6-6 to TRBJ2-7, with 7 bases identical to TRBD1. Germline CDR1 MNHNY, CDR2 SVGAGI (reference sequence). This CDR3 spans 18 amino acids. The ends lost 5 bases at V and 2 bases at J; junction bases unmatched: 18. The CDR3 coding sequence is TGTGCCAGCAGTCGAAGGGAGCAGGGCAGGGGGAGAGCCTACGAGCAGTACTTC. Protein product: CASSRREQGRGRAYEQYF.

The V and J genes are TRBV30 and TRBJ1-3; D not certain. Trimming removed 4 bases at V and 2 bases at J, with 12 bases between. CDR3 length equals 14 residues. Per the germline V gene, CDR1 is GTSNPN and CDR2 is SVGIG (reference sequence). In nucleotides, the CDR3 is TGTGCCTGGACCCCTGACGGGACTGGAAACACCATATATTTT. Residues: CAWTPDGTGNTIYF.

The chain uses TRBV5-1 and TRBJ2-1; 12 bases agree with TRBD2. V was pared by 0 bases and J by 8 bases, with 12 bases of the junction left unmatched. This CDR3 is 18 amino acids long. Germline V gene data show CDR1 as SGHRS and CDR2 as YFSETQ. CDR3 nucleotides: TGCGCCAGCAGCTTGGCCCGACTAGCGGGAGCCCTCGCGGATGAGCAGTTCTTC. It translates to CASSLARLAGALADEQFF.

This clone was seen just once. The V and J genes are TRBV25-1 and TRBJ1-4; D remains unclear. The CDR3 spans 13 residues. V was trimmed by 3 bases and J by 8 bases, leaving 10 bases between them. Looked up from germline, CDR1 is MGHDK and CDR2 is SYGVNS. CDR3 residues: CASSEWGGEKLFF. The CDR3 DNA sequence: TGTGCCAGCAGTGAGTGGGGAGGCGAAAAACTGTTTTTT.

The gene calls are TRBV5-1 and TRBJ1-4; 7 bases line up with TRBD1. V lost 4 bases to trimming and J lost 8 bases; unmatched junction nucleotides: 8. Per germline, CDR1 SGHRS and CDR2 YFSETQ. CDR3 length: 14 amino acids. In DNA, the CDR3 is TGCGCCAGCAGCATAGGGACAGTAATAGAAAAACTGTTTTTT. Protein: CASSIGTVIEKLFF.

In its sample, this clone was seen a few times. J is TRBJ1-1 and V is TRBV7-6, with 11 bases identical to TRBD1. The CDR3 covers 14 residues. The V segment lost 6 bases and the J segment 4 bases; nucleotides outside the gene matches: 4. The germline V gene has CDR1 SGHVS and CDR2 FNYEAQ. The CDR3 DNA reads TGTGCCAGCAGTCCCGGGACAGGGGGCACTGAAGCTTTCTTT. Encoded protein: CASSPGTGGTEAFF.